This TCR beta chain came from a study of the immune and genomic landscape of osteosarcoma. Overall study context: Pediatric and adult high-grade osteosarcoma patients, median diagnosis age approximately 29. Poor-risk disease predominated: 72% to 75% unfavorable response, 55% to 70% deceased. Patients were around 54% male; roughly 80% had localized disease.

Broader study findings: About five cases had a single hyperexpanded clone dominating the repertoire, all with fewer than 100 T-cell clonotypes.

Profiling relied on immunoSEQ multiplex PCR, and the TCRdb table lists in-frame clones only, not all of them. This sample yields more than 8,000 clones, of which about two thirds are seen a single time; roughly 18% belongs to the top ten. Note on this clone: Its antigen is unidentified.

Osteosarcoma specimens were post-treatment primary, local recurrence and metastasis tumors from poor-prognosis patients. Sequences were obtained from osteosarcoma tumor tissue from the lung. The sequence was obtained from a human donor with osteosarcoma.

The CDR3 DNA reads as TGTGCCAGCAGCTTGTCGGTAGCGGGAGGCGTCAAGCTAACTACAGATACGCAGTATTTT. Amino acids: CASSLSVAGGVKLTTDTQYF. The J gene is TRBJ2-3, the V gene TRBV5-5; 10 bases align to TRBD2. The CDR3 runs to 20 residues. Germline CDR1 reads SGHKS; CDR2 reads YYEKEE (reference sequence). Trimming took 1 base from V and 3 from J; bases not matched to a gene: 17.